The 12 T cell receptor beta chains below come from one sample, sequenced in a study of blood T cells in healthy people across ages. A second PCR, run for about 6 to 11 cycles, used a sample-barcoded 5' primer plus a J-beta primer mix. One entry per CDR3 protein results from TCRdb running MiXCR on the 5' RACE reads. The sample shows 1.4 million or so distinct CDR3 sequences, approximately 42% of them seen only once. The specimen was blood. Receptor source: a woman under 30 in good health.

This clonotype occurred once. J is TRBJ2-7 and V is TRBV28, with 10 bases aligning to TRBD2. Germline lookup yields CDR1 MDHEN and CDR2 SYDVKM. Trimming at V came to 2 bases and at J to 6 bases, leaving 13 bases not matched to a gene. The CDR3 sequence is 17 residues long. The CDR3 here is CASSLGTSVIKASEQYF. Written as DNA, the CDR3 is TGTGCCAGCAGTTTAGGGACTAGCGTCATCAAAGCGTCCGAGCAGTACTTC.

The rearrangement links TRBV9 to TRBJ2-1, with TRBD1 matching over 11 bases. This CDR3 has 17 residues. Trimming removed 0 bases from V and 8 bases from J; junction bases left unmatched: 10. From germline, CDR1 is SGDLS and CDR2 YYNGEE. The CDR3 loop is CASSVDPGQGAPDEQFF. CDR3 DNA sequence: TGTGCCAGCAGCGTAGACCCTGGACAGGGGGCCCCCGATGAGCAGTTCTTC.

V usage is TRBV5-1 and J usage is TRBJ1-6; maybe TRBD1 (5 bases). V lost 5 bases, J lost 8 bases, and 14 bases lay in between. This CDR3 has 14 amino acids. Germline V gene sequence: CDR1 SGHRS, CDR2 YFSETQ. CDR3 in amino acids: CASRETGMDSPLHF. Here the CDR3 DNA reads TGCGCCAGCAGAGAAACAGGCATGGATTCACCCCTCCACTTT. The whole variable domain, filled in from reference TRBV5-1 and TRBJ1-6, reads KAGVTQTPRYLIKTRGQQVTLSCSPISGHRSVSWYQQTPGQGLQFLFEYFSETQRNKGNFPGRFSGRQFSNSRSEMNVSTLELGDSALYLCASRETGMDSPLHFGNGTRLTVT.

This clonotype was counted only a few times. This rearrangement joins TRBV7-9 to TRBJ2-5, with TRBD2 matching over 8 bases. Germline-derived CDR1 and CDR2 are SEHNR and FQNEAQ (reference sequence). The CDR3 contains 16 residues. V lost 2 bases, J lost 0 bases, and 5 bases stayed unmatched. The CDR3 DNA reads TGTGCCAGCAGCTTAATCGTGCGGGGGGACCAAGAGACCCAGTACTTC. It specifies CASSLIVRGDQETQYF.

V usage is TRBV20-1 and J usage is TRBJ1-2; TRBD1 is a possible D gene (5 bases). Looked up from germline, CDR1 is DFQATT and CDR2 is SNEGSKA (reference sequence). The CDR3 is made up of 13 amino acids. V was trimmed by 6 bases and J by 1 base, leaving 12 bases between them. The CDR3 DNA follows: TGCAGTGCGTGGCAGGGTGATAACTATGGCTACACCTTC. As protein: CSAWQGDNYGYTF.

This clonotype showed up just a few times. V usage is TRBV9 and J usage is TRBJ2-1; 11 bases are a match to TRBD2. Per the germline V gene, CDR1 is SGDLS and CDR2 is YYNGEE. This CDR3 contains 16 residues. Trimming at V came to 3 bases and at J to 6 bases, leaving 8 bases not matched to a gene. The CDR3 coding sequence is TGTGCCAGCAGCGATTTAGCGGGAGGGCAGAGCAATGAGCAGTTCTTC. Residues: CASSDLAGGQSNEQFF.

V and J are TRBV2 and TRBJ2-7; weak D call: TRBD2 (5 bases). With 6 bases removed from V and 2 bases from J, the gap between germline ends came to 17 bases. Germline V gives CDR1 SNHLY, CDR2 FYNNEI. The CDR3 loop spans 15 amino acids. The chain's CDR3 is CASSERISAAYEQYF. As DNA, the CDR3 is TGTGCCAGCAGCGAGAGGATTAGCGCCGCCTACGAGCAGTACTTC.

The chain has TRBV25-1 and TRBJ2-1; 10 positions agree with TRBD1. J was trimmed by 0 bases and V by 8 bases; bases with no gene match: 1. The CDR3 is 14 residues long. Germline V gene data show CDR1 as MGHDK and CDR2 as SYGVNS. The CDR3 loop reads CASWTGGSYNEQFF. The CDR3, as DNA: TGTGCCAGCTGGACAGGGGGCTCCTACAATGAGCAGTTCTTC.

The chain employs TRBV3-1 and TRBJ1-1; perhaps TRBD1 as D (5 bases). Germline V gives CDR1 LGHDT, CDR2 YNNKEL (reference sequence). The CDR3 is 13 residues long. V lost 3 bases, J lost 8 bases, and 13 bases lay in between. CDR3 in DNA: TGTGCCAGCAGCCAGCAGGGAATAGGGGAAGCTTTCTTT. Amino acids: CASSQQGIGEAFF.

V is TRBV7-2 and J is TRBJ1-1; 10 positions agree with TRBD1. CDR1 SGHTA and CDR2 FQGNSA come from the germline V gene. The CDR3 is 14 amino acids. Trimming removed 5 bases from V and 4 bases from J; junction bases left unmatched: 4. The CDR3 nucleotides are TGTGCCAGCAGCACGAGACAGGGGGCCACTGAAGCTTTCTTT. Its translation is CASSTRQGATEAFF.

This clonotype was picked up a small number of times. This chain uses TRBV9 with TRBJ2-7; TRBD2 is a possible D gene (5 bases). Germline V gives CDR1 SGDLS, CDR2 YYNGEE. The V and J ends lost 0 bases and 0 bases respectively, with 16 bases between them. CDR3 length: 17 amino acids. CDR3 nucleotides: TGTGCCAGCAGCGTAGGGCCGAGGGTTGCTAGCTCCTACGAGCAGTACTTC. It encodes CASSVGPRVASSYEQYF. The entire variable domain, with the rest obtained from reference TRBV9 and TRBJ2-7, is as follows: DSGVTQTPKHLITATGQRVTLRCSPRSGDLSVYWYQQSLDQGLQFLIQYYNGEERAKGNILERFSAQQFPDLHSELNLSSLELGDSALYFCASSVGPRVASSYEQYFGPGTRLTVT.

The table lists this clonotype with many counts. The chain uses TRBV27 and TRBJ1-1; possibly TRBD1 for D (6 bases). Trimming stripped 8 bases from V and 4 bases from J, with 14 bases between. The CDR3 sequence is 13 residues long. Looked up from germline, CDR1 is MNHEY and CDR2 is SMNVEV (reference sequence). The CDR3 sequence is CASGIGQFTEAFF. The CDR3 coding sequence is TGTGCCAGCGGGATAGGACAGTTCACTGAAGCTTTCTTT.